The T cell receptor (beta chain) described here comes from a study of graft-versus-host responses after intestinal transplantation. About the study: Induction using anti-thymocyte globulin, followed by tacrolimus and steroids for approximately 3 years, was given to all recipients.

The repertoire was sequenced with immunoSEQ multiplex PCR; TCRdb's copy has only in-frame clones and lacks some. The sample lists roughly 89,000 clones; about nine tenths were seen once. Study observations and caveats: Researchers found GvH clones in recipient marrow, and some showed up first in ileum or blood. Patients with graft-donor T cell macrochimerism had high graft-versus-host to host-versus-graft clonal ratios in allografts. HvG clone declines early post-transplant were associated with peak circulating GvH levels.

About this clone itself: The target antigen is unknown.

This specimen consisted of unstimulated CD4+ T cells sorted from spleen or lymph node cells, obtained before intestinal transplant. The origin of this receptor is a human donor who received an intestinal transplant.

Written as DNA, the CDR3 is TGTGCCAGCAGTCCCCACCCAGGGGGAACCTCCTACGAGCAGTACTTC. This encodes CASSPHPGGTSYEQYF. The genes are TRBV11-3 and TRBJ2-7; TRBD1 matches at 7 bases. The CDR3 is 16 residues long. Per germline, CDR1 SGHNT and CDR2 YENEEA. V dropped 6 bases and J dropped 0; count of bases not matched to a gene: 11.